This TCR beta chain was identified during a study of cytomegalovirus exposure and HLA in healthy donors. Overall study findings and caveats: Some V segments, including TRBV6-2 and TRBV6-3, were excluded as indistinguishable. A previous analysis found most TCR beta V segments productive roughly 87% or roughly 30% of the time.

Germline V gene data show CDR1 as MRHNA and CDR2 as SNTAGT. The CDR3 runs 10 residues. V was clipped by 6 bases and J by 6 bases, with 3 bases between them. A word on this clone: Its antigen is as yet unknown.

The PCR used 60 Vbeta and 13 Jbeta primers. Measured with immunoSEQ multiplex PCR; TCRdb has only the in-frame clones, and not every one. The table has approximately 150,000 clones, around 75% seen once. This chain uses TRBV6-4 with TRBJ1-5; D is unresolved. Source material: PBMCs. This sequence was found in a man younger than 35 in good health and CMV-seropositive. CDR3 sequence reads: CASSCQPQHF. The CDR3 nucleotides read TGTGCCAGCAGCTGTCAGCCCCAGCATTTT.